This T cell receptor (beta chain) was retrieved from a study of T cells in Graves' hyperthyroidism and ophthalmopathy. Whole-study results and caveats: Ophthalmopathy and stable hyperthyroidism were separated by a 13 V-J model.

Uncontrolled infection, other autoimmune disease, pregnancy or lactation barred patients from enrollment. This clonotype was observed at least ten times. The target antigen is unknown. The germline V gene has CDR1 SGHTA and CDR2 FQGTGA. The CDR3 runs to 14 residues. Trimming stripped 1 base from V and 0 bases from J, with 6 bases between. From RNA transcripts, TCR beta CDR3 regions were amplified. A first-round RT-PCR of the TCR CDR3 used the HTBI primer set. TCRdb re-derived calls from the multiplex PCR reads in MiXCR, one entry per CDR3 protein. There are hundreds of thousands of distinct CDR3 sequences in the sample; just under 45% occur only once, and approximately 7.2% lies in the top ten.

The V and J genes are TRBV7-3 and TRBJ1-1; D gene unclear. The specimen was peripheral blood or thyroid tissue (not recorded which). The TCR comes from an adult man with Graves' disease, either hyperthyroidism or ophthalmopathy (not recorded which). The CDR3 sequence is CASSLNGLNTEAFF. The CDR3 coding sequence is TGTGCCAGCAGCTTAAATGGGCTGAACACTGAAGCTTTCTTT.